Listed here are 10 T cell receptor beta chains from one sample, sequenced in a study of beta chain features in type 1 diabetes. The whole isolated RNA underwent reverse transcription, so sequencing captured expressed TCRB transcripts. Libraries were prepared by immunoSEQ multiplex PCR; TCRdb keeps only in-frame clonotypes and omits some of them. The sample includes about 140,000 clones, about 9.7% of them seen just once. Sequenced: central memory CD4+ T cells from blood. All receptors derive from a woman in her thirties or forties in good health.

The gene calls are TRBV4-1 and TRBJ1-3; 7 nucleotides agree with TRBD1. The germline CDR1 and CDR2 sequences are MGHRA and YSYEKL. This CDR3 region has 17 residues. The V gene end was trimmed by 1 base and the J gene end by 0 bases; junction bases not matched to a gene: 6. The CDR3 region has the DNA TGCGCCAGCAGCCAAGTCCGCGGGACAGCCTCTGGAAACACCATATATTTT. This sequence encodes CASSQVRGTASGNTIYF.

This clone showed up just a few times. The rearrangement joins TRBV19 to TRBJ2-1; TRBD1 is a possible D gene (6 bases). The CDR3 loop spans 17 amino acids. The V and J ends lost 0 bases and 7 bases respectively, with 19 bases between them. In germline, CDR1 is LNHDA, CDR2 SQIVND (reference sequence). CDR3 region: CASSIEGNRVKGNEQFF. The CDR3 nucleotides read TGTGCCAGTAGTATAGAGGGGAACAGGGTTAAAGGTAATGAGCAGTTCTTC.

The chain recombines TRBV9 with TRBJ2-3, with D unclear. V was pared by 4 bases and J by 2 bases, with 5 bases between. This CDR3 has 12 residues. CDR1 is SGDLS, CDR2 YYNGEE, per germline. The CDR3 DNA reads as TGTGCCAGCAGCTTATTCACAGATACGCAGTATTTT. This codes for CASSLFTDTQYF.

This clone has a count of ten or more. The sample carries other DNA sequences with the same CDR3. The chain links TRBV15 to TRBJ2-3; D ambiguous. CDR1 and CDR2 (germline): LNHNV, YYDKDF (reference sequence). The ends were cut back, 0 bases at V and 4 bases at J, with 5 bases in the middle. The CDR3 sequence is 13 residues long. Written as DNA, the CDR3 is TGTGCCACCAGCAGAGATCGCGCAGATACGCAGTATTTT. Translating gives CATSRDRADTQYF.

This clone was observed a few times. The genes are TRBV7-9 and TRBJ1-2; tentatively, D is TRBD1 (6 bases). CDR1 is SEHNR, CDR2 FQNEAQ, per germline (reference sequence). This CDR3 spans 14 amino acids. With 10 bases removed from V and 1 base from J, the gap between germline ends came to 16 bases. The DNA for the CDR3 is TGTGCCACCGCGACTGGGGGCAGTAACTATGGCTACACCTTC. Its translation: CATATGGSNYGYTF.

Only a few counts were recorded for this clone. V gene TRBV18 combines with J gene TRBJ1-2; perhaps TRBD1 as D (6 bases). Looked up from germline, CDR1 is KGHSH and CDR2 is LQKENI. The CDR3 is 15 residues long. Deletions cut 6 bases from V and 0 bases from J, with 14 bases between. CDR3 loop: CASSPYEGANYGYTF. DNA of the CDR3: TGTGCCAGCTCTCCCTATGAGGGGGCTAACTATGGCTACACCTTC.

The chain recombines TRBV7-8 with TRBJ2-3; 9 nucleotides align to TRBD1. CDR3 length equals 15 residues. The germline CDR1 and CDR2 sequences are SGHVS and FQNEAQ. Trimming at V came to 5 bases and at J to 3 bases, leaving 6 bases not matched to a gene. The CDR3 loop is CASSPSGTGTDTQYF. CDR3 in DNA: TGTGCCAGCAGCCCGTCCGGGACAGGGACAGATACGCAGTATTTT.

The sample holds a few counts of this clone. This chain uses TRBV4-2 with TRBJ2-1; a weak D match, TRBD2 (5 bases). The V end lost 3 bases, the J end lost 0 bases, and 15 bases lay between the germline ends. The CDR3 contains 17 residues. Germline V CDR1 and CDR2: LGHNA, YNFKEQ. The CDR3 bases are TGTGCCAGCAGCCAGGAAGTTTTGGGGAGCTCCTACAATGAGCAGTTCTTC. Translation gives CASSQEVLGSSYNEQFF.

This chain links TRBV18 with TRBJ2-7, with 8 bases identical to TRBD1. The CDR3 extends over 20 amino acids. In germline, CDR1 is KGHSH, CDR2 LQKENI. The V gene end was trimmed by 3 bases and the J gene end by 2 bases; junction bases not matched to a gene: 21. CDR3 protein: CASSPGSTGEDARLTYEQYF. The CDR3 DNA is TGTGCCAGCTCACCGGGGTCGACAGGGGAGGACGCACGCCTTACCTACGAGCAGTACTTC.

The chain has TRBV10-1 and TRBJ2-5, with D perhaps matching TRBD2 (7 bases). V was shortened by 2 bases and J by 4 bases, with 14 bases between the two germline ends. The CDR3 contains 15 residues. Germline CDR1 is WNHNN and CDR2 is SYGVQD (reference sequence). This chain's CDR3 is CASSEAGGLIETQYF. CDR3 coding DNA: TGCGCCAGCAGTGAGGCCGGGGGGCTGATAGAGACCCAGTACTTC.